This is a list of T cell receptor beta chains from one sample in a study of T cells in Graves' hyperthyroidism and ophthalmopathy. TCRdb re-called the multiplex PCR reads with MiXCR, one entry per CDR3 protein. The sample has 750,000 to 950,000 distinct CDR3 sequences, roughly 37% seen once. The source material was blood. The receptors originated from a man in his late teens or twenties with Graves' hyperthyroidism. Each CDR3 is given with its conserved first and last residue. The order of the fields is clone size, D gene, V gene, J gene, CDR3 protein, CDR3 DNA. A D gene is named only where the DNA matches it firmly. Clone size, where shown, is once, few, many, or a class for clones that have expanded.

clone size: few; D gene: -; V gene: TRBV6-5; J gene: TRBJ2-7; CDR3 protein: CASSYSKGSEQYF; CDR3 DNA: TGTGCCAGCAGTTACTCGAAGGGGTCCGAGCAGTACTTC
clone size: few; D gene: TRBD1; V gene: TRBV12-3/TRBV12-4; J gene: TRBJ2-7; CDR3 protein: CASRLEGAPYEQYF; CDR3 DNA: TGTGCCAGCCGTCTAGAGGGGGCCCCCTACGAGCAGTACTTC
clone size: few; D gene: -; V gene: TRBV4-1; J gene: TRBJ1-1; CDR3 protein: CASSQIHANTEAFF; CDR3 DNA: TGCGCCAGCAGCCAAATACACGCGAACACTGAAGCTTTCTTT
clone size: many; D gene: -; V gene: TRBV2; J gene: TRBJ1-6; CDR3 protein: CASSDSRTEVSPLHF; CDR3 DNA: TGTGCCAGCAGTGACTCCCGGACAGAAGTTTCACCCCTCCACTTT
clone size: -; D gene: -; V gene: TRBV12-3/TRBV12-4; J gene: TRBJ1-3; CDR3 protein: CASRRNGNTIYF; CDR3 DNA: TGTGCCAGCAGACGTAACGGAAACACCATATATTTT
clone size: few; D gene: -; V gene: TRBV6-1; J gene: TRBJ1-5; CDR3 protein: CASSEDRVVVGNQPQHF; CDR3 DNA: TGTGCCAGCAGTGAAGACAGGGTGGTAGTAGGCAATCAGCCCCAGCATTTT
clone size: many; D gene: -; V gene: TRBV7-2; J gene: TRBJ1-5; CDR3 protein: CASSLDIQPQHF; CDR3 DNA: TGTGCCAGCAGCCTCGACATTCAGCCCCAGCATTTT
clone size: few; D gene: -; V gene: TRBV7-9; J gene: TRBJ1-1; CDR3 protein: CASSLVQGRAEAFF; CDR3 DNA: TGTGCCAGCAGCTTAGTACAGGGTAGGGCTGAAGCTTTCTTT
clone size: -; D gene: -; V gene: TRBV5-6; J gene: TRBJ1-6; CDR3 protein: CASSFDRNNSPLHF; CDR3 DNA: TGTGCCAGCAGCTTTGACAGGAATAATTCACCCCTCCACTTT
clone size: many; D gene: TRBD2; V gene: TRBV29-1; J gene: TRBJ2-2; CDR3 protein: CSVEGEGPVPGELFF; CDR3 DNA: TGCAGCGTTGAAGGGGAGGGGCCAGTTCCCGGGGAGCTGTTTTTT
clone size: many; D gene: -; V gene: TRBV6-6; J gene: TRBJ1-4; CDR3 protein: CASSPSTQSLFF; CDR3 DNA: TGTGCCAGCAGCCCTTCGACTCAATCACTGTTTTTT
clone size: -; D gene: -; V gene: TRBV5-1; J gene: TRBJ2-2; CDR3 protein: CASSLLSPTNTGELFF; CDR3 DNA: TGCGCCAGCAGCTTGTTATCCCCAACGAACACCGGGGAGCTGTTTTTT
clone size: many; D gene: -; V gene: TRBV7-8; J gene: TRBJ1-1; CDR3 protein: CASSDHRNMNTEAFF; CDR3 DNA: TGTGCCAGCAGCGACCACAGAAACATGAACACTGAAGCTTTCTTT
clone size: -; D gene: -; V gene: TRBV2; J gene: TRBJ1-1; CDR3 protein: CASSLPSTEAFF; CDR3 DNA: TGTGCCAGCAGTTTACCCAGCACTGAAGCCTTCTTT
clone size: many; D gene: TRBD1; V gene: TRBV29-1; J gene: TRBJ1-5; CDR3 protein: CSVTGGDSNQPQHF; CDR3 DNA: TGCAGCGTAACAGGGGGGGACAGCAATCAGCCCCAGCATTTT
clone size: -; D gene: -; V gene: TRBV9; J gene: TRBJ2-7; CDR3 protein: CASSVDLILVEQYF; CDR3 DNA: TGTGCCAGCAGCGTAGACCTTATCCTAGTCGAGCAGTACTTC
clone size: many; D gene: TRBD1; V gene: TRBV29-1; J gene: TRBJ2-7; CDR3 protein: CSVDTGQGYEQYF; CDR3 DNA: TGCAGCGTGGATACGGGACAGGGGTACGAGCAGTACTTC
clone size: few; D gene: -; V gene: TRBV2; J gene: TRBJ2-7; CDR3 protein: CASSEEAQLPYEQYF; CDR3 DNA: TGTGCCAGCAGTGAAGAGGCCCAGTTACCCTACGAGCAGTACTTC
clone size: -; D gene: TRBD1; V gene: TRBV7-8; J gene: TRBJ2-1; CDR3 protein: CASSLGGTGGRYEQFF; CDR3 DNA: TGTGCCAGCAGCTTAGGGGGGACAGGGGGCAGGTATGAGCAGTTCTTC
clone size: -; D gene: -; V gene: TRBV6-1; J gene: TRBJ2-5; CDR3 protein: CASRRTPEEAQYF; CDR3 DNA: TGTGCCAGCAGACGAACCCCGGAAGAGGCCCAGTACTTC
clone size: -; D gene: -; V gene: TRBV7-9; J gene: TRBJ1-5; CDR3 protein: CASSPPGTENQPQHF; CDR3 DNA: TGTGCCAGCAGCCCCCCAGGAACAGAGAATCAGCCCCAGCATTTT
clone size: few; D gene: TRBD2; V gene: TRBV2; J gene: TRBJ2-7; CDR3 protein: CASSEGVAGDYLSEQYF; CDR3 DNA: TGTGCCAGCAGTGAAGGGGTAGCGGGAGATTACCTCTCCGAGCAGTACTTC
clone size: many; D gene: -; V gene: TRBV20-1; J gene: TRBJ2-7; CDR3 protein: CSARQGRIYEQYF; CDR3 DNA: TGCAGTGCCAGGCAGGGGCGCATCTACGAGCAGTACTTC
clone size: -; D gene: -; V gene: TRBV5-6; J gene: TRBJ2-7; CDR3 protein: CASSLVGPAEQYF; CDR3 DNA: TGTGCCAGCAGCTTGGTAGGACCAGCCGAGCAGTACTTC
clone size: -; D gene: -; V gene: TRBV19; J gene: TRBJ1-2; CDR3 protein: CASSMDGKNYGYTF; CDR3 DNA: TGTGCCAGTAGTATGGACGGTAAAAACTATGGCTACACCTTC
clone size: -; D gene: -; V gene: TRBV7-3; J gene: TRBJ2-7; CDR3 protein: CASKGGRADYEQYF; CDR3 DNA: TGTGCCAGCAAGGGAGGACGGGCAGACTACGAGCAGTACTTC
clone size: -; D gene: -; V gene: TRBV12-3/TRBV12-4; J gene: TRBJ2-5; CDR3 protein: CASSLSRGGTQYF; CDR3 DNA: TGTGCCAGCAGTTTGTCGAGGGGAGGGACCCAGTACTTC